This T cell receptor (beta chain) was captured in a study of shared clonotypes between healthy human individuals. Study results and caveats: Among the subsets, naive ones generally showed larger estimated richness than memory ones. Several donors showed sharing of approximately 5% of naive CD4 clonotypes. Genetic and exposure-history diversity was limited by the few donors.

A single count supports this clone. The antigen is unknown. The repertoire was sequenced with immunoSEQ multiplex PCR; TCRdb's copy has only in-frame clones and lacks some. This table holds millions of clones, over 85% found once. What was sequenced was naive CD4+ T cells from PBMCs. Indicated subset: CD45RA+ positively selected. This TCR was recovered from a man aged 18 to 29 in good health. Some clones in this sample may be carry-over from other donors' samples.

The CDR3 spells CASSTGISYEQYF. CDR3 nucleotides: TGTGCCAGCAGCACCGGGATATCCTACGAGCAGTACTTC. V gene TRBV9 combines with J gene TRBJ2-7, with D possibly matching TRBD2 (5 bases). The CDR3 is made up of 13 amino acids. With 4 bases removed from V and 1 base from J, the gap between germline ends came to 9 bases. Germline V gives CDR1 SGDLS, CDR2 YYNGEE.